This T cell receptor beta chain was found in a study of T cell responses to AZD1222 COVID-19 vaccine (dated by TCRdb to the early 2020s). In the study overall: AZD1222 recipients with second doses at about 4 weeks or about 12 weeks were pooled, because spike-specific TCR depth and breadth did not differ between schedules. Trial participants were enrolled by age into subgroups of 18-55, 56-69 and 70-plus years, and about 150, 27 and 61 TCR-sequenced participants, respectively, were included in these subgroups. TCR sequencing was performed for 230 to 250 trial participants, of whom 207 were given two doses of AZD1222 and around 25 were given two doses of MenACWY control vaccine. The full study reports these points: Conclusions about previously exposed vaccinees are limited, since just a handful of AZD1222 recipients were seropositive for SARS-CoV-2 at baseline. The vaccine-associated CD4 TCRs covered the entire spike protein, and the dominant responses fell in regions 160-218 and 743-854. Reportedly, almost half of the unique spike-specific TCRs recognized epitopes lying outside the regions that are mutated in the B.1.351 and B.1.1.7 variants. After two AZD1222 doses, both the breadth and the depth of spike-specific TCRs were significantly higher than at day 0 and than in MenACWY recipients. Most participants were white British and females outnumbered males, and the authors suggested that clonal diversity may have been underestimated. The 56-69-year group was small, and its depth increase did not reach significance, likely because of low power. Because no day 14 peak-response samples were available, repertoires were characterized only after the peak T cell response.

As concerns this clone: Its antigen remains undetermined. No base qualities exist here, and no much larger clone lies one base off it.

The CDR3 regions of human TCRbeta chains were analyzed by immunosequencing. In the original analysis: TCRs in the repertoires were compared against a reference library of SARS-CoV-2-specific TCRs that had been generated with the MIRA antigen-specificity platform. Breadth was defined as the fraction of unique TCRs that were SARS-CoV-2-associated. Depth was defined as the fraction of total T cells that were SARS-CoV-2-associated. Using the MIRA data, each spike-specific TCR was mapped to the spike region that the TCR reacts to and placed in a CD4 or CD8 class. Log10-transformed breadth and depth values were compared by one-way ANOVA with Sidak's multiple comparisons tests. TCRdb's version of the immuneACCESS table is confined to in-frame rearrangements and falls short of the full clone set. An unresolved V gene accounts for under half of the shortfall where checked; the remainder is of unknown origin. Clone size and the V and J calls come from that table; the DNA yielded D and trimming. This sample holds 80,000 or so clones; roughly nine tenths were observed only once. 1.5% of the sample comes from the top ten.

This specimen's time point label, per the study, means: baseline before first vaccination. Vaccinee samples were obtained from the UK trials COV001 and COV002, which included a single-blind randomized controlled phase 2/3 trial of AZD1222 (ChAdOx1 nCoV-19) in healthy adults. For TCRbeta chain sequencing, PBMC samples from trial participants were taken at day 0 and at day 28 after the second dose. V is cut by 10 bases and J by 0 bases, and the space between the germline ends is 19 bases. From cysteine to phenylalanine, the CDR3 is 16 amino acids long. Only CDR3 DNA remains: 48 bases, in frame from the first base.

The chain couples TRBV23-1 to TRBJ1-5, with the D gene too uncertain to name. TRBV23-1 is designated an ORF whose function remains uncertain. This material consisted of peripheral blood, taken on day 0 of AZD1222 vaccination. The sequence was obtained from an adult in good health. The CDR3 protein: CATKSPGCGSNQPQHF. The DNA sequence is TGCGCCACCAAATCCCCGGGTTGTGGTAGCAATCAGCCCCAGCATTTT.